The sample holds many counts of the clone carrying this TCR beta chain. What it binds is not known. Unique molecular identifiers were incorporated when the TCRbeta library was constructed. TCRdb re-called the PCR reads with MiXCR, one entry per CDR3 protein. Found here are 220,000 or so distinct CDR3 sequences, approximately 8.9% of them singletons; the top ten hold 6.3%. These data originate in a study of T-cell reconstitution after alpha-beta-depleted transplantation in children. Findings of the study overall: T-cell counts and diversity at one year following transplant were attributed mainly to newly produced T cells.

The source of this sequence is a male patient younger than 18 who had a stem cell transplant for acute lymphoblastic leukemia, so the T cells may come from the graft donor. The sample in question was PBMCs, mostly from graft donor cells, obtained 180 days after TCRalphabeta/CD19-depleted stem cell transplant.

The CDR3 region is CASSAWWDTEAFF. The CDR3, as DNA: TGTGCCAGCAGTGCTTGGTGGGACACTGAAGCTTTCTTT. V usage is TRBV2 and J usage is TRBJ1-1; D gene uncertain. Germline CDR1 SNHLY, CDR2 FYNNEI. Trimming pared 4 bases from V and 3 bases from J, leaving 9 bases between. This CDR3 comprises 13 residues.